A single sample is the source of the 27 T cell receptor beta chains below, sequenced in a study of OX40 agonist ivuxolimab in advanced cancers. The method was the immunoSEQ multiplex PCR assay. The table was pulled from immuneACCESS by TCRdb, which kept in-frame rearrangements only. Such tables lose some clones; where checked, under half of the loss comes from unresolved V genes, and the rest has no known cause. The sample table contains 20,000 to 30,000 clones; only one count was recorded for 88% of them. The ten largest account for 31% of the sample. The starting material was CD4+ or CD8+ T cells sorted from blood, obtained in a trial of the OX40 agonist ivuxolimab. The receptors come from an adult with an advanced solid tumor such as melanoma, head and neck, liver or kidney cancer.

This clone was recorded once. This CDR3 reads CASSPTGLAGGEEQYF. CDR3 DNA: TGCGCCAGCAGCCCGACCGGACTAGCGGGCGGTGAGGAGCAGTACTTC. V is TRBV5-1 and J is TRBJ2-7; 11 bases agree with TRBD2. Germline loops: CDR1 SGHRS, CDR2 YFSETQ. The CDR3 contains 16 residues. V was clipped by 4 bases and J by 7 bases; unmatched bases: 13.

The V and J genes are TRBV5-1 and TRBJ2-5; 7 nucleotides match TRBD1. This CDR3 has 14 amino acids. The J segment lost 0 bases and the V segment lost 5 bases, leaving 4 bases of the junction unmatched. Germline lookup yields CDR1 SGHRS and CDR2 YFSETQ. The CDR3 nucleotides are TGCGCCAGCAGTCTAGGACAGGACCAAGAGACCCAGTACTTC. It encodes CASSLGQDQETQYF. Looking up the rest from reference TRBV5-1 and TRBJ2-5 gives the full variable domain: KAGVTQTPRYLIKTRGQQVTLSCSPISGHRSVSWYQQTPGQGLQFLFEYFSETQRNKGNFPGRFSGRQFSNSRSEMNVSTLELGDSALYLCASSLGQDQETQYFGPGTRLLVL.

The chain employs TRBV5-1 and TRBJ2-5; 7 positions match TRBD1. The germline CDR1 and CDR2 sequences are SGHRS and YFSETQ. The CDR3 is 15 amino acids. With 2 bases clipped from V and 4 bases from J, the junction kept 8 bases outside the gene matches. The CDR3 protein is CASSFLQGMRETQYF. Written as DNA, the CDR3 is TGCGCCAGCAGCTTTCTACAGGGGATGAGAGAGACCCAGTACTTC. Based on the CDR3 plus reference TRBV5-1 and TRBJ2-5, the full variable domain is KAGVTQTPRYLIKTRGQQVTLSCSPISGHRSVSWYQQTPGQGLQFLFEYFSETQRNKGNFPGRFSGRQFSNSRSEMNVSTLELGDSALYLCASSFLQGMRETQYFGPGTRLLVL.

The CDR3 sequence: CASSIDIGVNTEAFF. The CDR3 region has the DNA TGTGCCAGTAGTATCGATATAGGAGTTAACACTGAAGCTTTCTTT. The rearrangement joins TRBV19 to TRBJ1-1; no reliable D call. The CDR3 covers 15 residues. CDR1 is LNHDA, CDR2 SQIVND, per germline (reference sequence). Trimming took off 3 bases at V and 2 bases at J, with 13 bases between the two ends.

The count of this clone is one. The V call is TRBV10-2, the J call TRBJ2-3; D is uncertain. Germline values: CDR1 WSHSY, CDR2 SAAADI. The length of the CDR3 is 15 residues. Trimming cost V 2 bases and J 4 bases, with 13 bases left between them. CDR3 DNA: TGCGCCAGCAGTGAGACCCAAGCCCGATCAGATACGCAGTATTTT. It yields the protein CASSETQARSDTQYF.

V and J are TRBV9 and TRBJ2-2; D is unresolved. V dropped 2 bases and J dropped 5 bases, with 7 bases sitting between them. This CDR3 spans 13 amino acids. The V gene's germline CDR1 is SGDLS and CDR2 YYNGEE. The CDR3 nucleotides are TGTGCCAGCAGCGTGAAGTTGACCGGGGAGCTGTTTTTT. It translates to CASSVKLTGELFF. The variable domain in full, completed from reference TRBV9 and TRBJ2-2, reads DSGVTQTPKHLITATGQRVTLRCSPRSGDLSVYWYQQSLDQGLQFLIQYYNGEERAKGNILERFSAQQFPDLHSELNLSSLELGDSALYFCASSVKLTGELFFGEGSRLTVL.

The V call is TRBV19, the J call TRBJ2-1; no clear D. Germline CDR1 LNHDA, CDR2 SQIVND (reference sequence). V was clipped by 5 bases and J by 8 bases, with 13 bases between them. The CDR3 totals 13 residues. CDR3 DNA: TGTGCCAGTAGTTCGGGTCGCCTCGATGAGCAGTTCTTC. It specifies CASSSGRLDEQFF.

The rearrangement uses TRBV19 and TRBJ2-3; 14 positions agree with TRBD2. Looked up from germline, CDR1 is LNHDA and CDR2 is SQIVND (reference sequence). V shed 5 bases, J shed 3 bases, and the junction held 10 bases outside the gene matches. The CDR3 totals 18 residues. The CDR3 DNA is TGTGCCAGTAGTGCCCGAGGGACTAGCGGGAGAGGTACAGATACGCAGTATTTT. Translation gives CASSARGTSGRGTDTQYF.

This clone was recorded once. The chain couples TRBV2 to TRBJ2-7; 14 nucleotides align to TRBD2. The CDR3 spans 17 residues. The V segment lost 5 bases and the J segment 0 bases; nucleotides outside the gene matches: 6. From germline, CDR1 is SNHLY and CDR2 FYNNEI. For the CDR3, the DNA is TGTGCCAGCAGTCCGGGACTAGCGGGGGACCGCTCCTACGAGCAGTACTTC. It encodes CASSPGLAGDRSYEQYF.

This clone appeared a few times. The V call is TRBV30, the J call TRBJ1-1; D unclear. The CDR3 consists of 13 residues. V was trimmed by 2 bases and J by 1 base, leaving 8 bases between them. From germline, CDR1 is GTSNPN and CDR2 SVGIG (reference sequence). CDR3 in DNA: TGTGCCTGGAGTCTTACCGAGAACACTGAAGCTTTCTTT. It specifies CAWSLTENTEAFF. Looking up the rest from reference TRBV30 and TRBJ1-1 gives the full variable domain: SQTIHQWPATLVQPVGSPLSLECTVEGTSNPNLYWYRQAAGRGLQLLFYSVGIGQISSEVPQNLSASRPQDRQFILSSKKLLLSDSGFYLCAWSLTENTEAFFGQGTRLTVV.

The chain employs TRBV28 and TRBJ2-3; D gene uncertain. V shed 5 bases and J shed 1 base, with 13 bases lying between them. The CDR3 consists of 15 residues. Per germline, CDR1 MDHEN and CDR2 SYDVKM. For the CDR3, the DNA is TGTGCCAGCAGTCTACCCACGACCGGCACAGATACGCAGTATTTT. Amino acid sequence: CASSLPTTGTDTQYF.

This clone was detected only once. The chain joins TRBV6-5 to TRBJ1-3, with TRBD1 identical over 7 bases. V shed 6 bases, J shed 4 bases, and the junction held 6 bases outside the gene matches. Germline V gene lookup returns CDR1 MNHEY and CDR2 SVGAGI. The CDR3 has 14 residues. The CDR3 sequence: CASRGRGPGNTIYF. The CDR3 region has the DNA TGTGCCAGCAGGGGTAGGGGGCCAGGAAACACCATATATTTT.

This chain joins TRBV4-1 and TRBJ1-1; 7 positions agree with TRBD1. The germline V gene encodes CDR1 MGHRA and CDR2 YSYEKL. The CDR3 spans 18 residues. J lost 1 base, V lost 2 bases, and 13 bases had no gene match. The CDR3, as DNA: TGCGCCAGCAGCCAAAGTTCAATTACAGGGGATCGGAACACTGAAGCTTTCTTT. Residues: CASSQSSITGDRNTEAFF.

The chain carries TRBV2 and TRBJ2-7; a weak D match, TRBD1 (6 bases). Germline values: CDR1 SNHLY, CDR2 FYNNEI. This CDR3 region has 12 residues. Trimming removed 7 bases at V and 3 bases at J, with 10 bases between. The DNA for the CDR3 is TGTGCCAGCACCGGACAGATCTACGAGCAGTACTTC. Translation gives CASTGQIYEQYF.

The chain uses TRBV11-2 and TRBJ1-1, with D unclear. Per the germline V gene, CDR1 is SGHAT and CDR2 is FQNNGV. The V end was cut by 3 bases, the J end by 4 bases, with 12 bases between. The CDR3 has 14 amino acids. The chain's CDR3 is CASSLGNRGTEAFF. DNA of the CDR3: TGTGCCAGCAGCTTGGGTAATCGCGGCACTGAAGCTTTCTTT.

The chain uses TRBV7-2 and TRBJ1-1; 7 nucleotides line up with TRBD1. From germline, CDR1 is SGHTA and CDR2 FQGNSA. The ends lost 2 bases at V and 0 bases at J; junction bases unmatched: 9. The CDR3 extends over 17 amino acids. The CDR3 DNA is TGTGCCAGCAGCTTATTCTTAGGGGGCGCGATGAACACTGAAGCTTTCTTT. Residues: CASSLFLGGAMNTEAFF.

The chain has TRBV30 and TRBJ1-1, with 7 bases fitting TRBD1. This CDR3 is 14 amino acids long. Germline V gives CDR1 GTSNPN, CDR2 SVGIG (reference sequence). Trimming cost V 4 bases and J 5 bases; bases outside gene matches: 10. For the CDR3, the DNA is TGTGCCTGGAACCTGGGACAGTCGGGGACTGAAGCTTTCTTT. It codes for CAWNLGQSGTEAFF.

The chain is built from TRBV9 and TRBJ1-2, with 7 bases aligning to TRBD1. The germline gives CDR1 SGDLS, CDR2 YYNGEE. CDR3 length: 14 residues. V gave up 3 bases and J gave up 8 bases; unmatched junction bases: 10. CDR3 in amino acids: CASSELFQGEGYTF. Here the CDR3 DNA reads TGTGCCAGCAGCGAATTATTTCAGGGGGAAGGCTACACCTTC.

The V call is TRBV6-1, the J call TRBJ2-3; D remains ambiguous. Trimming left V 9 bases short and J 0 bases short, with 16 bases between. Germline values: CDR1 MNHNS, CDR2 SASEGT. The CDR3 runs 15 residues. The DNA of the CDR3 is TGTGCCAGTACTCCTAGGCAACCTAGCACAGATACGCAGTATTTT. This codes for CASTPRQPSTDTQYF.

In DNA form, the CDR3 reads TGTGCCTCCCGGTTCCTGGGTTACACCGGGGAGCTGTTTTTT. Its protein is CASRFLGYTGELFF. J is TRBJ2-2 and V is TRBV30, with unresolved D. V was trimmed by 7 bases and J by 3 bases, leaving 15 bases between them. CDR3 length: 14 residues. Germline V gives CDR1 GTSNPN, CDR2 SVGIG (reference sequence).

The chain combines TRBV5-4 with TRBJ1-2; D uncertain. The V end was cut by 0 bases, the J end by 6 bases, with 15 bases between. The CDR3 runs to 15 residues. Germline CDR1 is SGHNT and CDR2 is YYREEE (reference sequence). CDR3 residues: CASSLVRSGRDGYTF. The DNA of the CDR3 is TGTGCCAGCAGCTTGGTTAGGTCGGGAAGGGATGGCTACACCTTC. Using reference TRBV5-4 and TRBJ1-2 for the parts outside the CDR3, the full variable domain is ETGVTQSPTHLIKTRGQQVTLRCSSQSGHNTVSWYQQALGQGPQFIFQYYREEENGRGNFPPRFSGLQFPNYSSELNVNALELDDSALYLCASSLVRSGRDGYTFGSGTRLTVV.

The CDR3 sequence: CASGGSTDTQYF. The CDR3 DNA reads TGTGCCAGCGGGGGATCCACAGATACGCAGTATTTT. This chain uses TRBV6-6 with TRBJ2-3; D is possibly TRBD1 or TRBD2 (5 bases each). V lost 8 bases, J lost 2 bases, and 8 bases lay in between. The CDR3 contains 12 residues. CDR1 and CDR2 (germline): MNHNY, SVGAGI (reference sequence).

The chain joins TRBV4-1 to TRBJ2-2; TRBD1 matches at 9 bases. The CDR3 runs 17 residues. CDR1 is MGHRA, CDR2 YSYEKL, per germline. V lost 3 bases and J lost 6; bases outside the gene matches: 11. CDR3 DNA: TGCGCCAGCAGCCACGGGACAGGGAGGACAAGGGCCGGGGAGCTGTTTTTT. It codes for CASSHGTGRTRAGELFF.

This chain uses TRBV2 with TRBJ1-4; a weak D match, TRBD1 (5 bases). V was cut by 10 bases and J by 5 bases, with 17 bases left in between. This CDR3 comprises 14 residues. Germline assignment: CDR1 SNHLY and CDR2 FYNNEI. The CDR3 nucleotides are TGTGCCACCCTAGACAGCTCGTCAAATGAAAAACTGTTTTTT. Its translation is CATLDSSSNEKLFF.

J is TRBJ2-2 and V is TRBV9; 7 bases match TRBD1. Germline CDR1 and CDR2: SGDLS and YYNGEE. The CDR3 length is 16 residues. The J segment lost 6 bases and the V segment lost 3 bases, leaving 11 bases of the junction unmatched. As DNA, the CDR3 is TGTGCCAGCAGCGAGGGACAGCCTATTCCCGCCGGGGAGCTGTTTTTT. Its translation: CASSEGQPIPAGELFF.

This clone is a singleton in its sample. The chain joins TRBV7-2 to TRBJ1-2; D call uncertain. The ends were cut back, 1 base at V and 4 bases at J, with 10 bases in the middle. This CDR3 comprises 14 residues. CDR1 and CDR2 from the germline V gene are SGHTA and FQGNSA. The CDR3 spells CASSLEAALYGYTF. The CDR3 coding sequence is TGTGCCAGCAGCTTAGAGGCAGCACTCTATGGCTACACCTTC.

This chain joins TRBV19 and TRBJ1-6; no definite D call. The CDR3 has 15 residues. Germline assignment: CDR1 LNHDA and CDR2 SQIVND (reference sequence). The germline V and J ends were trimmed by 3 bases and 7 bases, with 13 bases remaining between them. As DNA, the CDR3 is TGTGCCAGTAGTATGGAGTGGGCTCGAAATTCACCCCTCCACTTT. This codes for CASSMEWARNSPLHF.